One sample yielded the 15 T cell receptor beta chains listed below, sequenced in a study of cytomegalovirus exposure and HLA in healthy donors. The PCR had 60 Vbeta and 13 Jbeta primers. The repertoire was sequenced with immunoSEQ multiplex PCR; TCRdb's copy has only in-frame clones and lacks some. The table lists 100,000 or so clones, 65% to 75% of them singletons. The sequencing sample was made of PBMCs. The source of these receptors is a woman in her late teens or twenties in good health and CMV-seropositive.

The chain carries TRBV7-3 and TRBJ2-3; no reliable D call. Between the trimmed V and J ends, which lost 3 bases and 1 base, there was a span of 2 bases. CDR1 and CDR2 from the germline V gene are SGHTA and FQGTGA. The CDR3 length is 12 residues. The CDR3 DNA follows: TGTGCCAGCAGCTTCGGCACAGATACGCAGTATTTT. Translation: CASSFGTDTQYF.

The chain uses TRBV6-1 and TRBJ1-6; 7 positions agree with TRBD1. Trimming at V came to 1 base and at J to 10 bases, leaving 4 bases not matched to a gene. CDR3 length equals 14 residues. Germline V gene lookup returns CDR1 MNHNS and CDR2 SASEGT. The CDR3 reads CASSEGQGGSPLHF. CDR3 bases: TGTGCCAGCAGTGAAGGACAGGGCGGGTCACCCCTCCACTTT.

This clone was seen only once. The rearrangement uses TRBV18 and TRBJ2-5; 7 bases are a match to TRBD1. The length of the CDR3 is 15 residues. Trimming cost V 2 bases and J 5 bases; bases outside gene matches: 8. Germline V lookup: CDR1 KGHSH, CDR2 LQKENI. Here the CDR3 DNA reads TGTGCCAGCTCACCAAGTAGCAGGGGGACCGAGACCCAGTACTTC. This sequence encodes CASSPSSRGTETQYF.

This sequence joins TRBV27 and TRBJ1-5, with 8 bases aligning to TRBD1. With 3 bases clipped from V and 6 bases from J, the junction kept 1 base outside the gene matches. CDR1 MNHEY and CDR2 SMNVEV come from the germline V gene (reference sequence). This CDR3 spans 13 amino acids. The CDR3 sequence is CASSFTGGQPQHF. The CDR3 DNA is TGTGCCAGCAGTTTCACAGGGGGTCAGCCCCAGCATTTT.

This chain links TRBV9 with TRBJ1-5; 7 bases line up with TRBD1. CDR3 length: 12 amino acids. The trim removed 3 bases at V and 9 bases at J, leaving 3 bases unmatched. CDR1 SGDLS and CDR2 YYNGEE come from the germline V gene. The CDR3 sequence: CASSAQGGPQHF. CDR3 coding DNA: TGTGCCAGCAGCGCCCAGGGGGGGCCCCAGCATTTT.

The chain joins TRBV28 to TRBJ1-6, with no clear D. V was cut by 3 bases and J by 2 bases, with 8 bases left in between. This CDR3 spans 15 amino acids. Germline CDR1 and CDR2: MDHEN and SYDVKM. DNA of the CDR3: TGTGCCAGCAGTTTGAGTCAGGCCTATAATTCACCCCTCCACTTT. This gives the protein CASSLSQAYNSPLHF.

This clone has a single count. V gene TRBV6-1 combines with J gene TRBJ1-6; 8 positions match TRBD1. The junction had 4 bases not matched to a gene; V was cut back by 6 bases and J by 3 bases. CDR1 MNHNS and CDR2 SASEGT come from the germline V gene. This CDR3 spans 15 amino acids. DNA of the CDR3: TGTGCCAGCAGCTCCACAGGGGGCTATAATTCACCCCTCCACTTT. This sequence encodes CASSSTGGYNSPLHF.

The chain carries TRBV5-1 and TRBJ1-1, with 8 bases identical to TRBD1. CDR1 and CDR2 from the germline V gene are SGHRS and YFSETQ. J was trimmed by 1 base and V by 1 base; bases with no gene match: 6. The CDR3 has 16 amino acids. CDR3 region: CASSLTSGTGNTEAFF. DNA for the CDR3: TGCGCCAGCAGCTTGACCTCCGGGACAGGGAACACTGAAGCTTTCTTT.

The rearrangement links TRBV28 to TRBJ2-1; TRBD2 agrees at 14 bases. The CDR3 is made up of 14 amino acids. The germline gives CDR1 MDHEN, CDR2 SYDVKM. Unmatched junction bases numbered 4, after V lost 5 bases and J lost 10 bases. CDR3 sequence (DNA): TGTGCCAGCAGTGGGACTAGCGGGAGATGGGAGCAGTTCTTC. This gives the protein CASSGTSGRWEQFF.

This sequence joins TRBV6-1 and TRBJ1-5, with a tentative D call TRBD1 (5 bases). This CDR3 is 14 amino acids long. Germline V lookup: CDR1 MNHNS, CDR2 SASEGT. Deletions cut 6 bases from V and 3 bases from J, with 12 bases between. CDR3 bases: TGTGCCAGCAGAAAAGACAGATTCAATCAGCCCCAGCATTTT. It yields the protein CASRKDRFNQPQHF.

The chain has TRBV7-2 and TRBJ2-7; 16 bases line up with TRBD2. The V gene's germline CDR1 is SGHTA and CDR2 FQGNSA. The V segment lost 1 base and the J segment 9 bases; nucleotides outside the gene matches: 3. The length of the CDR3 is 15 residues. The CDR3 DNA reads TGTGCCAGCAGCTTAGGGGGACTAGCGGGAGGGGGGCAGTACTTC. Translating gives CASSLGGLAGGGQYF.

V gene TRBV7-3 combines with J gene TRBJ2-5; 9 nucleotides agree with TRBD2. After removal of 5 bases from V and 2 bases from J, the junction contained 6 bases not matched to a gene. The CDR3 sequence is 15 residues long. Germline assignment: CDR1 SGHTA and CDR2 FQGTGA. The CDR3: CASSPGRGGQETQYF. CDR3 DNA: TGTGCCAGCAGCCCCGGGCGGGGGGGGCAAGAGACCCAGTACTTC.

The gene calls are TRBV18 and TRBJ1-5; TRBD1 might be the D (6 bases). CDR3 size: 16 residues. Trimming took off 3 bases at V and 6 bases at J, with 18 bases between the two ends. Germline loops: CDR1 KGHSH, CDR2 LQKENI. As DNA, the CDR3 is TGTGCCAGCTCACCCACCTCGGGCAGGGGTGGTCAGCCCCAGCATTTT. It yields the protein CASSPTSGRGGQPQHF.

The rearrangement uses TRBV27 and TRBJ2-2; D possibly corresponds to TRBD1 (6 bases). The V and J ends lost 1 base and 5 bases respectively, with 11 bases between them. Germline V gives CDR1 MNHEY, CDR2 SMNVEV (reference sequence). The CDR3 totals 15 residues. CDR3 nucleotide sequence: TGTGCCAGCAGTTTATTGGCAGGGGTGACCGGGGAGCTGTTTTTT. Its translation is CASSLLAGVTGELFF.

The CDR3 sequence: CASSPQVSTDTQYF. CDR3 bases: TGTGCCAGCAGCCCCCAAGTCAGTACAGATACGCAGTATTTT. The chain links TRBV7-9 to TRBJ2-3; no firm D call. Trimming took off 5 bases at V and 3 bases at J, with 12 bases between the two ends. The CDR3 sequence is 14 residues long. The germline CDR1 and CDR2 sequences are SEHNR and FQNEAQ (reference sequence). The variable domain in full, completed from reference TRBV7-9 and TRBJ2-3, reads DTGVSQNPRHKITKRGQNVTFRCDPISEHNRLYWYRQTLGQGPEFLTYFQNEAQLEKSRLLSDRFSAERPKGSFSTLEIQRTEQGDSAMYLCASSPQVSTDTQYFGPGTRLTVL.